The rows below give T cell receptor beta chains drawn from one sample of a study of cytomegalovirus exposure and HLA in healthy donors. The assay was immunoSEQ multiplex PCR, and TCRdb's table has in-frame clones only and misses some. Of about 130,000 clones detected, around 78% appear once; the ten largest clones hold roughly 1.8%. Sequencing input: PBMCs. These receptors came from a woman in her 50s in good health and CMV-seronegative. Both conserved end residues are part of each CDR3. Each record gives: V gene, clone size, D gene, J gene, CDR3 protein, CDR3 DNA. A D gene is named only where the DNA matches it firmly. Size is stated for part of the rows, as once, few or many counts, or as a class when the clone is expanded.

V: TRBV27; size: NA; D: TRBD1; J: TRBJ1-5; CDR3: CASSDRVSNQPQHF; DNA: TGTGCCAGCAGCGACAGGGTGAGCAATCAGCCCCAGCATTTT
V: TRBV13; size: few; D: TRBD2; J: TRBJ2-1; CDR3: CASSLGRGASSYNEQFF; DNA: TGTGCCAGCAGCTTAGGGCGGGGGGCGAGCTCCTACAATGAGCAGTTCTTC
V: TRBV29-1; size: NA; D: NA; J: TRBJ1-4; CDR3: CSVLHGGGEKLFF; DNA: TGCAGCGTCCTACACGGGGGGGGTGAAAAACTGTTTTTT
V: TRBV28; size: few; D: NA; J: TRBJ1-1; CDR3: CASSLAGSNTEAFF; DNA: TGTGCCAGCAGTTTAGCAGGGTCCAACACTGAAGCTTTCTTT
V: TRBV30; size: few; D: NA; J: TRBJ2-1; CDR3: CAWSVLAHNEQFF; DNA: TGTGCCTGGAGTGTCCTAGCCCACAATGAGCAGTTCTTC
V: TRBV5-1; size: NA; D: NA; J: TRBJ1-3; CDR3: CASSFGQRASGNTIYF; DNA: TGCGCCAGCAGCTTCGGACAGCGAGCCTCTGGAAACACCATATATTTT
V: TRBV29-1; size: NA; D: NA; J: TRBJ1-2; CDR3: CSVEDRQGGYTF; DNA: TGCAGCGTTGAAGATCGGCAGGGGGGCTACACCTTC
V: TRBV2; size: NA; D: TRBD2; J: TRBJ2-7; CDR3: CASSYLSGGFYEQYF; DNA: TGTGCCAGCAGTTACCTGAGCGGGGGGTTCTACGAGCAGTACTTC
V: TRBV5-4; size: NA; D: TRBD1; J: TRBJ1-2; CDR3: CASKPDRGVSYTF; DNA: TGTGCCAGCAAGCCCGACAGGGGCGTGAGCTACACCTTC
V: TRBV30; size: NA; D: NA; J: TRBJ2-1; CDR3: CAWNGGRGDEQFF; DNA: TGTGCCTGGAACGGTGGGAGAGGTGATGAGCAGTTCTTC
V: TRBV28; size: NA; D: TRBD1; J: TRBJ1-1; CDR3: CASSRPLDRESTEAFF; DNA: TGTGCCAGCAGTCGCCCCCTGGACAGGGAGAGCACTGAAGCTTTCTTT
V: TRBV6-6; size: NA; D: NA; J: TRBJ2-4; CDR3: CASSTAGTPKNIQYF; DNA: TGTGCCAGCAGTACAGCCGGGACACCTAAAAACATTCAGTACTTC
V: TRBV7-3; size: few; D: NA; J: TRBJ2-2; CDR3: CASSFSGSGTGELFF; DNA: TGTGCCAGCAGCTTTAGTGGGAGCGGCACCGGGGAGCTGTTTTTT
V: TRBV2; size: NA; D: NA; J: TRBJ1-5; CDR3: CASSAGNWEGGIYSNQPQHF; DNA: TGTGCCAGCAGTGCGGGGAATTGGGAGGGAGGGATTTATAGCAATCAGCCCCAGCATTTT
V: TRBV2; size: NA; D: TRBD1; J: TRBJ1-6; CDR3: CASSLTGDGSPLHF; DNA: TGTGCCAGCAGTTTGACAGGGGACGGATCACCCCTCCACTTT
V: TRBV28; size: NA; D: TRBD1; J: TRBJ1-1; CDR3: CASSGGQGAGTEAFF; DNA: TGTGCCAGCTCAGGCGGGCAGGGGGCGGGCACTGAAGCTTTCTTT
V: TRBV18; size: few; D: TRBD1; J: TRBJ2-3; CDR3: CASSPDRGSADTQYF; DNA: TGTGCCAGCTCCCCCGACAGGGGAAGTGCAGATACGCAGTATTTT
V: TRBV28; size: NA; D: TRBD1; J: TRBJ1-1; CDR3: CASTLLDRDTEAFF; DNA: TGTGCCAGCACCCTATTAGACAGGGACACTGAAGCTTTCTTT
V: TRBV2; size: few; D: NA; J: TRBJ2-7; CDR3: CASILSGLINEQYF; DNA: TGTGCCAGCATCCTTTCAGGGCTTATTAACGAGCAGTACTTC
V: TRBV30; size: NA; D: NA; J: TRBJ2-7; CDR3: CAWSAGERYEQYF; DNA: TGTGCCTGGAGTGCCGGGGAACGCTACGAGCAGTACTTC
V: TRBV5-1; size: few; D: TRBD1; J: TRBJ2-4; CDR3: CASSPEDRLGNIQYF; DNA: TGCGCCAGCAGCCCCGAGGACAGGTTGGGAAACATTCAGTACTTC
V: TRBV7-2; size: NA; D: TRBD1; J: TRBJ2-7; CDR3: CASSSGFRDRDREQYF; DNA: TGTGCCAGCAGCTCAGGCTTCCGGGACAGGGACCGCGAGCAGTACTTC